This TCR beta chain was observed in a study of blood T cell repertoires in COVID-19 (TCRdb year 2020). For context, the study as a whole: ImmuneRACE Cohort 3 recovered participants were defined by two consecutive negative NP/OP PCR tests, healthcare professional clearance, or symptom resolution. The material from the prospective study consisted of cDNA or gDNA derived from T cells, B-cell-depleted T cells, or PBMCs. The dataset comprised deeply sampled blood TCRbeta repertoires from subjects exposed to, actively infected with, or recovered from COVID-19. Samples covering the acute and convalescent phases of COVID-19 were provided by collaborators in the United States, Italy and Spain. Where available, HLA class I and class II types were taken from metadata supplied by the sample provider and were not determined by assay-based typing. A freely available public database, intended as a resource for researchers studying the immune response to SARS-CoV-2, is where the repertoires were released. Samples came from the ongoing ImmuneRACE study (first 160 participants) plus 1,254 subjects from 6 global collaborators. Nearly every sample came with metadata listing a de-identified subject ID, COVID-19 status, age in years and sex. Paper-wide results and their limitations: The amount of clinical and demographic metadata varied by source and participant and was provided uncurated.

From a lookup of the germline V gene (reference sequence), CDR1 and CDR2 are LGHDT and YNNKEL. From the cysteine up to the phenylalanine, the CDR3 has a length of 15 residues. CDR3 DNA is the only sequence kept; it has 45 bases, read in frame from the first base. Relative to germline, V is missing 3 bases and J is missing 3 bases, with 7 bases of the junction outside any gene match. Enrolling through a virtual design, the prospective study's participants ranged in age from roughly 18 to 95 years and lived across roughly 24 United States geographic areas. In the prospective study, participants were assigned to cohorts based on the clinical history participants reported in a screening survey and a study questionnaire. In the prospective study, mobile phlebotomists collected whole blood, serum and a nasopharyngeal or oropharyngeal swab from each participant. Over an approximately 2-month period, participants in the prospective study had the option of providing additional blood draws and questionnaires. Before DNA extraction, blood samples from the prospective study were shipped at room temperature or frozen.

The immunoSEQ Assay, a bias-controlled multiplex PCR, was used to amplify TCRbeta CDR3 regions from genomic DNA. Concerning the study's data processing: Within the assay, amplification of reference gene primers was used to estimate how many nucleated cells each sample contained. To quantify the absolute abundance of each unique TCRbeta CDR3 rearrangement, sequence reads were collapsed and filtered. For each sample, productive Simpson clonality was calculated as the square root of Simpson's diversity index over productive rearrangements. The immuneACCESS repertoire file appears here via TCRdb, limited to in-frame rearrangements. These files lack a portion of the clones; in checked studies, under half of the deficit traces to unresolved V genes, and the cause of the others is not known. The DNA was the basis for D and trimming; V, J and clone size are from that table. The sample includes hundreds of thousands of clones, with more than 75% observed a single time. The ten top clones hold roughly 2% of the sample.

In regard to this clone: This clone's antigen is unknown. No base-level quality is on record; no much larger clone is a single base apart.

Recombination connected TRBV3-1 (or the pseudogene TRBV3-2) to TRBJ2-7, and 8 bases in between align with TRBD2. Sequencing was carried out using PBMCs or T cells enriched from blood (not recorded which). The source is a man in his forties in a cohort exposed to, infected with or recovered from COVID-19 (not recorded which). This receptor carries the CDR3 CASSQGSSGSYEQYF. The bases are TGTGCCAGCAGCCAGGGCTCCAGCGGGAGCTACGAGCAGTACTTC.